This T cell receptor beta chain originates from a study of blood T cell repertoires in COVID-19. About the research overall: In each case, the material was cDNA or gDNA derived from T cells, B-cell-depleted T cells, or PBMCs.

The table came from immunoSEQ multiplex PCR; TCRdb's copy has only in-frame clones and leaves some out. This table has approximately 100,000 clones, roughly 79% appearing once. The germline CDR1 and CDR2 sequences are MNHEY and SVGAGI. This CDR3 contains 14 residues. The V and J ends lost 8 bases and 0 bases, in that order; junction bases with no gene match: 6. The clonotype originates from a human donor in a cohort sampled during active COVID-19. Sequencing was done on a sample of peripheral blood. The chain has TRBV6-5 and TRBJ2-7, with 8 bases identical to TRBD1. CDR3 in amino acids: CASATGATSYEQYF. The CDR3 DNA reads TGTGCCAGCGCGACAGGGGCGACCTCCTACGAGCAGTACTTC.